Each of the 20 T cell receptor beta chains below was sequenced from the same sample in a study of cytomegalovirus exposure and HLA in healthy donors. Researchers ran the PCR with 60 Vbeta and 13 Jbeta primers. Here immunoSEQ multiplex PCR was the method, and the copy in TCRdb shows in-frame clones only, minus some. The sample yields tens of thousands of clones, of which the top ten take up approximately 11%. Source material: PBMCs. Source of these receptors: a woman between 50 and 59 years old in good health and CMV-seropositive.

The chain employs TRBV7-8 and TRBJ2-1, with 8 bases fitting TRBD2. This CDR3 has 17 residues. Per germline, CDR1 SGHVS and CDR2 FQNEAQ. Germline trimming cut 0 bases from V and 7 bases from J; bases unmatched to any gene: 11. CDR3 region: CASSLAPWERGKNEQFF. In DNA, the CDR3 is TGTGCCAGCAGCTTAGCGCCCTGGGAGCGGGGGAAGAATGAGCAGTTCTTC.

As for this clone: Other nucleotide sequences in the sample specify the same CDR3. V usage is TRBV18 and J usage is TRBJ2-2; the D gene is possibly TRBD2 (5 bases). V was clipped by 6 bases and J by 5 bases, with 10 bases between them. CDR1 and CDR2 from the germline V gene are KGHSH and LQKENI. The CDR3 consists of 13 residues. Written as DNA, the CDR3 is TGTGCCAGCTCGCTTCGGGAAACCGGGGAGCTGTTTTTT. This translates into CASSLRETGELFF.

The chain couples TRBV30 to TRBJ2-1; 12 bases are shared with TRBD2. This CDR3 has 13 amino acids. Trimming at V came to 8 bases and at J to 5 bases, leaving 4 bases not matched to a gene. Germline CDR1 is GTSNPN and CDR2 is SVGIG (reference sequence). The CDR3 here is CARSSGGDNEQFF. The CDR3 DNA sequence: TGTGCCCGCTCTAGCGGGGGGGACAATGAGCAGTTCTTC.

The gene calls are TRBV7-9 and TRBJ2-7; 8 bases are a match to TRBD2. The germline CDR1 and CDR2 sequences are SEHNR and FQNEAQ (reference sequence). The CDR3 consists of 16 residues. V gave up 0 bases and J gave up 4 bases; unmatched junction bases: 8. The CDR3 loop is CASSLASSGSTYEQYF. CDR3 DNA sequence: TGTGCCAGCAGCTTAGCTTCCAGCGGGAGTACATACGAGCAGTACTTC.

This chain links TRBV18 with TRBJ1-6; TRBD1 is a possible D gene (6 bases). Per the germline V gene, CDR1 is KGHSH and CDR2 is LQKENI. V was pared by 6 bases and J by 6 bases, with 15 bases between. This CDR3 comprises 15 residues. CDR3 loop: CASSGPTGPNSPLHF. The CDR3 nucleotides read TGTGCCAGCTCGGGCCCGACAGGACCTAATTCACCCCTCCACTTT.

The gene calls are TRBV18 and TRBJ1-1; a possible D gene is TRBD1 (6 bases). This CDR3 is 15 amino acids long. The ends were cut back, 3 bases at V and 8 bases at J, with 19 bases in the middle. The germline V gene has CDR1 KGHSH and CDR2 LQKENI. The CDR3 loop reads CASSPAITGNGEAFF. CDR3 DNA: TGTGCCAGCTCACCCGCGATCACAGGGAATGGGGAAGCTTTCTTT. Combining the CDR3 with reference TRBV18 and TRBJ1-1 gives the whole variable domain NAGVMQNPRHLVRRRGQEARLRCSPMKGHSHVYWYRQLPEEGLKFMVYLQKENIIDESGMPKERFSAEFPKEGPSILRIQQVVRGDSAAYFCASSPAITGNGEAFFGQGTRLTVV.

The chain is built from TRBV7-9 and TRBJ1-1, with D possibly being TRBD1 (5 bases). The CDR3 loop spans 12 amino acids. Trimming cost V 4 bases and J 5 bases, with 8 bases left between them. Germline CDR1 and CDR2: SEHNR and FQNEAQ (reference sequence). The CDR3 DNA reads as TGTGCCAGCAGCTCGGGGGGAACTGAAGCTTTCTTT. Its translation: CASSSGGTEAFF.

J is TRBJ1-5 and V is TRBV19; the match to TRBD1 covers 10 bases. Germline CDR1 LNHDA, CDR2 SQIVND (reference sequence). Trimming took 4 bases from V and 4 from J; bases not matched to a gene: 7. This CDR3 comprises 16 residues. The CDR3 reads CASSRKGTGVNQPQHF. In DNA, the CDR3 is TGTGCCAGTAGTAGGAAGGGGACAGGGGTTAATCAGCCCCAGCATTTT.

This chain joins TRBV5-6 and TRBJ1-1, with D maybe TRBD1 (6 bases). The germline V gene has CDR1 SGHDT and CDR2 YYEEEE. V was shortened by 2 bases and J by 0 bases, with 17 bases between the two germline ends. This CDR3 contains 17 residues. CDR3 DNA: TGTGCCAGCAGCTTTTCGGCAGGGGTCCAGCTGAACACTGAAGCTTTCTTT. Amino acid sequence: CASSFSAGVQLNTEAFF.

This chain uses TRBV9 with TRBJ2-1; 11 bases fit TRBD1. The J segment lost 7 bases and the V segment lost 4 bases, leaving 10 bases of the junction unmatched. In germline, CDR1 is SGDLS, CDR2 YYNGEE. The CDR3 has 16 residues. The CDR3 nucleotides read TGTGCCAGCAGCACCCGGACAGGGGGCGCGTATAATGAGCAGTTCTTC. Residues: CASSTRTGGAYNEQFF.

The CDR3 reads CAISDSGTSASEQFF. CDR3 nucleotide sequence: TGTGCCATCAGTGATTCCGGGACTAGCGCCAGTGAGCAGTTCTTC. The chain has TRBV10-3 and TRBJ2-1; 10 bases agree with TRBD2. The CDR3 runs 15 residues. Unmatched junction bases numbered 8, after V lost 3 bases and J lost 9 bases. Germline values: CDR1 ENHRY, CDR2 SYGVKD.

The V gene is TRBV10-3, the J gene TRBJ2-1; no clear D gene. V was trimmed by 2 bases and J by 1 base, leaving 3 bases between them. This CDR3 has 13 residues. Germline-derived CDR1 and CDR2 are ENHRY and SYGVKD. The CDR3 DNA is TGTGCCATCAGTGAGCAGTCCTACAATGAGCAGTTCTTC. Translating it yields CAISEQSYNEQFF.

This rearrangement joins TRBV18 to TRBJ2-7; D is possibly TRBD1 (5 bases). Per the germline V gene, CDR1 is KGHSH and CDR2 is LQKENI. Trimming took 6 bases from V and 1 from J, leaving 10 bases between them. CDR3 size: 13 residues. CDR3 coding DNA: TGTGCCAGCTCCCGACAGCCGTCCTACGAGCAGTACTTC. Translation gives CASSRQPSYEQYF.

The CDR3 loop is CASSTGGMGTQYF. The CDR3, as DNA: TGTGCCAGCAGTACAGGGGGCATGGGGACCCAGTACTTC. This sequence joins TRBV2 and TRBJ2-5; 9 bases fit TRBD1. J gave up 7 bases and V 5 bases, and 5 bases lay outside the gene matches. There are 13 residues in the CDR3. The germline gives CDR1 SNHLY, CDR2 FYNNEI. The variable domain in full, with the rest retrieved from reference TRBV2 and TRBJ2-5, is EPEVTQTPSHQVTQMGQEVILRCVPISNHLYFYWYRQILGQKVEFLVSFYNNEISEKSEIFDDQFSVERPDGSNFTLKIRSTKLEDSAMYFCASSTGGMGTQYFGPGTRLLVL.

CDR3 region: CASSFRTYEQYF. The CDR3 DNA is TGTGCCAGCAGTTTCCGCACATACGAGCAGTACTTC. The chain carries TRBV28 and TRBJ2-7, with D hard to call. Deletions cut 3 bases from V and 4 bases from J, with 7 bases between. Germline assignment: CDR1 MDHEN and CDR2 SYDVKM. This CDR3 has 12 amino acids.

The chain is built from TRBV5-1 and TRBJ2-3; D gene unclear. Germline V CDR1 and CDR2: SGHRS, YFSETQ. The CDR3 is 11 amino acids. Trimming removed 5 bases from V and 6 bases from J, with 7 bases in between. CDR3 nucleotides: TGCGCCAGCAGAACCGGGGATACGCAGTATTTT. It encodes CASRTGDTQYF.

The chain carries TRBV5-1 and TRBJ2-5; 12 nucleotides line up with TRBD2. This CDR3 is built from 15 residues. In germline, CDR1 is SGHRS, CDR2 YFSETQ. The V and J ends lost 3 bases and 1 base, in that order; junction bases with no gene match: 1. This CDR3 is CASSWTSGAQETQYF. CDR3 nucleotide sequence: TGCGCCAGCAGCTGGACTAGCGGGGCCCAAGAGACCCAGTACTTC.

The rearrangement joins TRBV19 to TRBJ2-7; perhaps TRBD1 as D (6 bases). CDR3 size: 15 residues. CDR1 is LNHDA, CDR2 SQIVND, per germline (reference sequence). Trimming removed 7 bases at V and 7 bases at J, with 23 bases between. The CDR3 region is CASTKKQGYYEEQYF. CDR3 in DNA: TGTGCCAGTACCAAAAAACAGGGTTACTATGAAGAGCAGTACTTC.

The chain combines TRBV5-4 with TRBJ2-3; TRBD1 matches at 8 bases. Germline V gene data show CDR1 as SGHNT and CDR2 as YYREEE (reference sequence). The CDR3 length is 17 residues. Germline trimming cut 3 bases from V and 2 bases from J; bases unmatched to any gene: 11. CDR3 region: CASSSGIDRGATDTQYF. CDR3 DNA sequence: TGTGCCAGCAGCTCCGGGATTGACAGGGGCGCCACAGATACGCAGTATTTT.

The V call is TRBV6-5, the J call TRBJ1-2; possibly TRBD1 for D (6 bases). The length of the CDR3 is 14 residues. The V end was cut by 4 bases, the J end by 5 bases, with 14 bases between. CDR1 is MNHEY, CDR2 SVGAGI, per germline. The CDR3 DNA sequence: TGTGCCAGCAGTTCGTCCGGACAGTCTTATGGCTACACCTTC. It specifies CASSSSGQSYGYTF.